The 9 T cell receptor beta chains below all came from one sample that was sequenced in a study of blood T cell repertoires in COVID-19. TCRdb keeps only in-frame clones here, not all; method: immunoSEQ multiplex PCR. The sample includes around 180,000 clones, about 82% seen only once; the top ten take 5.2%. Input material: peripheral blood. These receptors were obtained from a woman between 25 and 40 years old with acute or convalescent COVID-19.

The chain is built from TRBV9 and TRBJ2-2; D is unclear. Trimming removed 0 bases at V and 6 bases at J, with 12 bases between. Germline V CDR1 and CDR2: SGDLS, YYNGEE. The CDR3 is 15 amino acids. The chain's CDR3 is CASSVDTGLSGELFF. CDR3 in DNA: TGTGCCAGCAGCGTAGATACGGGTCTGTCCGGGGAGCTGTTTTTT. The variable domain in full, completed from reference TRBV9 and TRBJ2-2, reads DSGVTQTPKHLITATGQRVTLRCSPRSGDLSVYWYQQSLDQGLQFLIQYYNGEERAKGNILERFSAQQFPDLHSELNLSSLELGDSALYFCASSVDTGLSGELFFGEGSRLTVL.

This clone was picked up one time. The chain uses TRBV7-9 and TRBJ1-1; D gene ambiguous. The CDR3 runs 16 residues. Trimming took off 6 bases at V and 4 bases at J, with 21 bases between the two ends. Germline V gene data show CDR1 as SEHNR and CDR2 as FQNEAQ (reference sequence). The CDR3: CASSQDPTSRGTEAFF. The CDR3 DNA reads TGTGCCAGCAGTCAGGATCCGACTTCACGGGGCACTGAAGCTTTCTTT.

This rearrangement joins TRBV7-9 to TRBJ2-2; no firm D call. The CDR3 consists of 14 residues. CDR1 and CDR2 (germline): SEHNR, FQNEAQ (reference sequence). Trimming removed 5 bases at V and 4 bases at J, with 11 bases between. CDR3 loop: CASSPASRTGELFF. The CDR3 DNA reads as TGTGCCAGCAGCCCCGCGAGCCGCACCGGGGAGCTGTTTTTT.

The chain recombines TRBV19 with TRBJ2-3; D is perhaps TRBD2 (6 bases). CDR1 LNHDA and CDR2 SQIVND come from the germline V gene (reference sequence). Trimming left V 2 bases short and J 6 bases short, with 12 bases between. The CDR3 has 14 residues. CDR3 loop: CASSIRREHDTQYF. Written as DNA, the CDR3 is TGTGCCAGTAGTATACGGCGGGAACACGATACGCAGTATTTT.

This clone was seen once. The rearrangement links TRBV6-2 or TRBV6-3 to TRBJ1-1, with D uncertain. Trimming took off 6 bases at V and 0 bases at J, with 5 bases between the two ends. The CDR3 spans 12 residues. Looked up from germline, CDR1 is MNHEY and CDR2 is SVGEGT. The CDR3 here is CASSALNTEAFF. CDR3 in DNA: TGTGCCAGCAGCGCGTTGAACACTGAAGCTTTCTTT.

V and J are TRBV3-1 (or the pseudogene TRBV3-2) and TRBJ1-3, with a weak D call TRBD1 (6 bases). CDR3 size: 16 residues. Germline V lookup: CDR1 LGHDT, CDR2 YNNKEL (reference sequence). V was trimmed by 5 bases and J by 1 base, leaving 15 bases between them. The CDR3 nucleotides read TGTGCCAGCAGCTCCTACAGGGAAAGGTCTGGAAACACCATATATTTT. This gives the protein CASSSYRERSGNTIYF.

The chain has TRBV19 and TRBJ1-2; D remains unclear. The CDR3 consists of 14 residues. Looked up from germline, CDR1 is LNHDA and CDR2 is SQIVND (reference sequence). The V and J ends lost 3 bases and 2 bases respectively, with 10 bases between them. The CDR3 DNA sequence: TGTGCCAGTAGTATTTTGGGCAGGAACTATGGCTACACCTTC. This translates into CASSILGRNYGYTF.

This chain links TRBV27 with TRBJ2-7, with TRBD1 matching over 12 bases. This CDR3 is 16 amino acids long. Trimming took 5 bases from V and 3 from J; bases not matched to a gene: 8. In germline, CDR1 is MNHEY, CDR2 SMNVEV (reference sequence). The CDR3 bases are TGTGCCAGCAGTGCAACCGGGACAGGGGGCTTCTACGAGCAGTACTTC. Translation gives CASSATGTGGFYEQYF.

The count of this clone is one. The rearrangement joins TRBV7-2 to TRBJ1-4, with 8 bases identical to TRBD1. This CDR3 contains 15 residues. V trimming: 4 bases; J trimming: 3 bases; junction bases outside the gene matches: 4. Per the germline V gene, CDR1 is SGHTA and CDR2 is FQGNSA. Here the CDR3 DNA reads TGTGCCAGCAGCTCCCAGGGGGCGGCTAATGAAAAACTGTTTTTT. Protein product: CASSSQGAANEKLFF.